This T cell receptor (beta chain) was found in a study of brain T cells in children with intractable seizures. About this clone: Its antigen is not known. Compared with germline, one end of the junction differs, possibly owing to a read error.

Whole-study results and caveats: Pre-surgery blood may have been undersampled, hiding some clones. HCMV serostatus was not known, and viral specificity came from CDR3 similarity only.

The sequenced cases were selected for having the highest brain T cell transcript signatures. Patients received at least one anti-epileptic drug before surgery. The method was immunoSEQ multiplex PCR; TCRdb's version includes in-frame clones alone and lacks a portion of them. The sample has around 20,000 clones, 90% to 95% seen once. CDR1 PRHDT and CDR2 FYEKMQ come from the germline V gene (reference sequence). The CDR3 runs to 12 residues. Sequences were derived from peripheral blood, sampled at surgery. The V call is TRBV13, the J call TRBJ1-2; D not resolved. This TCR was recovered from a boy aged 5-17 years with focal cortical dysplasia and intractable seizures. In DNA form, the CDR3 reads TGTGCCAGCAGCTCTCTCGGGCAGACTCACACCTTT. Translation gives CASSSLGQTHTF.